Listed below are T cell receptor beta chains from one sample, sequenced in a study of shared clonotypes between healthy human individuals. The protocol was immunoSEQ multiplex PCR, while the TCRdb copy is restricted to in-frame clones and leaves out a portion. The sample carries fewer than 650,000 clones, 60% to 85% recorded once. Sample: PBMCs. The receptors come from a woman between 40 and 50 years old in good health. Some clones in this sample may be carry-over from other donors' samples. CDR3s include the opening cysteine and the closing phenylalanine or tryptophan. D genes are given only for firm matches. Not every row has a clone size; where given, it reads once, few, many or a size class.

clone_size j_call d_call v_call cdr3_nt cdr3_aa
once TRBJ2-3 . TRBV7-6 TGTGCCAGGACAGGACGGAAGGTCACAGATACGCAGTATTTT CARTGRKVTDTQYF
few TRBJ2-7 . TRBV6-5 TGTGCCAGCAGTCCACAAAGCTTCTCCTACGAGCAGTACTTC CASSPQSFSYEQYF
few TRBJ2-5 TRBD1 TRBV5-4 TGTGCCAGCAGCGTTCCCGGGACAGATATACCGAGGCAAGAGACCCAGTACTTC CASSVPGTDIPRQETQYF
. TRBJ1-2 . TRBV18 TGTGCCAGCTCACCAACACGGACAGTCGGCAACTATGGCTACACCTTC CASSPTRTVGNYGYTF
. TRBJ2-5 TRBD2 TRBV18 TGTGCCAGCTCACTGACTAGCGTGGAGACCCAGTACTTC CASSLTSVETQYF
few TRBJ2-3 TRBD2 TRBV28 TGTGCCAGTCGTACCGGGGGGAGAGGAGATACGCAGTATTTT CASRTGGRGDTQYF
. TRBJ2-5 TRBD2 TRBV7-2 TGTGCCAGCAGCCCGCAAGCTAGCGGGAGTTGGAAGACCCAGTACTTC CASSPQASGSWKTQYF
. TRBJ1-5 . TRBV2 TGTGCCAGCACTGACCGGCATTCTTTCCCGCCCCAGCATTTT CASTDRHSFPPQHF
. TRBJ1-3 . TRBV7-8 TGTGCCAGCAGCGGGAGGACCTCAAACACCATATATTTT CASSGRTSNTIYF
. TRBJ1-5 . TRBV10-3 TGTGCCATCAGTGAATATAGCAATCAGCCCCAGCATTTT CAISEYSNQPQHF
. TRBJ2-7 . TRBV18 TGTGCCAGCTCACCACCTTTGTCCGGGGCTAGGTACGAGCAGTACTTC CASSPPLSGARYEQYF
. TRBJ2-7 TRBD1 TRBV11-2 TGTGCCAGCAGCTTAGCCCAGGACAGGATCTACGAGCAGTACTTC CASSLAQDRIYEQYF
. TRBJ2-3 . TRBV19 TGTGCCAGTAGTATTAGTGGGGTGGAAGATACGCAGTATTTT CASSISGVEDTQYF
. TRBJ2-7 . TRBV28 TGTGCCAGCTCGGAGGGCTACGAGCAGTACTTC CASSEGYEQYF
few TRBJ1-3 . TRBV7-8 TGTGCCAGCTCCTGGACGAGGGAAGATGGAAACACCATATATTTT CASSWTREDGNTIYF
. TRBJ1-1 . TRBV19 TGTGCCAGTAGTACCCTCGTGGGGCAACGAGGGCCACCGGAATTT CASSTLVGQRGPPEF
. TRBJ2-2 . TRBV6-1 TGTGCCAGCAGTGAAGCAGAGAGATCCGGGGAGCTGTTTTTT CASSEAERSGELFF
. TRBJ2-2 . TRBV2 TGTGCCAGCACCGGCATTGGATCAGGCCAGGCCGGGGAGCTGTTTTTT CASTGIGSGQAGELFF
. TRBJ2-7 TRBD2 TRBV9 TGTGCCAGCAGCGTAGTAGCGGGAGGCTACGAGCAGTACTTC CASSVVAGGYEQYF
once TRBJ2-3 TRBD2 TRBV10-1 TGCGCCAGCAGCCCGGGACTAGCGGGATCAGATACGCAGTATTTT CASSPGLAGSDTQYF
. TRBJ2-1 . TRBV4-2 TGTGCCAGCAGCCTAAGATTAGGCAATGAGCAGTTCTTC CASSLRLGNEQFF
. TRBJ2-3 TRBD2 TRBV7-8 TGTGCCAGCAGCCGTACCGCTAGCGGGTTCACAGATACGCAGTATTTT CASSRTASGFTDTQYF
few TRBJ2-3 TRBD1 TRBV19 TGTGCCAGTAGTGGTAGACAGGGGGCAGATACGCAGTATTTT CASSGRQGADTQYF
. TRBJ2-5 TRBD1 TRBV28 TGTGCCAGCAGTTCCTGGACAGGGGAGTTAGGAGAGACCCAGTACTTC CASSSWTGELGETQYF
. TRBJ2-5 . TRBV6-1 TGTGCCAGCAGTCCTACAGGGGAGACCCAGTACTTC CASSPTGETQYF
. TRBJ2-5 . TRBV5-5 TGTGCCAGCAGCTTAGTCCGGGGGCAAGAGACCCAGTACTTC CASSLVRGQETQYF
few TRBJ2-3 . TRBV5-1 TGCGCCAGCAGTCAAGGACTCTCGAGGGGAGATACGCAGTATTTT CASSQGLSRGDTQYF
. TRBJ2-7 TRBD2 TRBV28 TGTGCCAGCAGTAGAACAAGGATTAGCGGGTCCTACGAGCAGTACTTC CASSRTRISGSYEQYF
. TRBJ1-3 TRBD1 TRBV7-6 TGTGCCAGCAGCTTACTTGGGACAGGGGTCTCTGGAAACACCATATATTTT CASSLLGTGVSGNTIYF
few TRBJ2-7 TRBD1 TRBV10-2 TGCGCCAGCAGTGAGTCGAACAGGGGCTCCTACGAGCAGTACTTC CASSESNRGSYEQYF
. TRBJ2-1 . TRBV11-1 TGTCTGGCGGGACGGGACAATGAGCAGTTCTTC CLAGRDNEQFF
. TRBJ2-2 TRBD2 TRBV7-3 TGTGCCAGCAGCTTAATTTGGAGCGGGAGGGCTACCGGGGAGCTGTTTTTT CASSLIWSGRATGELFF
. TRBJ2-2 . TRBV20-1 TGCACGGCAGAGAACACCGGGGAGCTGTTTTTT CTAENTGELFF
. TRBJ1-4 . TRBV28 TGTGCCAGCAGTTTAAGTAGACCCATGGATGAAAAACTGTTTTTT CASSLSRPMDEKLFF
few TRBJ1-1 . TRBV7-6 TGTGCCAGCAGCTTAGGGGAGGGCACTGAAGCTTTCTTT CASSLGEGTEAFF
. TRBJ2-6 . TRBV5-1 TGCGCCAGCAGCCGGGACCAGGTACCCGGGGCCAACGTCCTGACTTTC CASSRDQVPGANVLTF
few TRBJ2-7 . TRBV29-1 TGCAGCGTTGAAGATCTTCTCCACGAGCAGTACTTC CSVEDLLHEQYF
. TRBJ2-5 . TRBV18 TGTGCCAGCTCACCAACACTAGCCGGGAAAGAGACCCAGTACTTC CASSPTLAGKETQYF
. TRBJ2-7 TRBD1 TRBV5-1 TGCGCAAGCGGGACAGGGGGACGGGAGCAGTACTTC CASGTGGREQYF
. TRBJ1-1 TRBD1 TRBV6-1 TGTGCCAGCACCCCGACAGGGGGCCGGACTGAAGCTTTCTTT CASTPTGGRTEAFF
. TRBJ2-5 TRBD2 TRBV29-1 TGCAGCGCCGGTGGATACGGGAGGGGCCCGGAGACCCAGTACTTC CSAGGYGRGPETQYF
. TRBJ1-1 . TRBV2 TGTGCCAGCAGTCTTGGGACGGGCACTGAAGCTTTCTTT CASSLGTGTEAFF
. TRBJ2-6 TRBD1 TRBV11-2 TGTGCCTCCACAAGGACAGGAGTTTCTGGGGCCAACGTCCTGACTTTC CASTRTGVSGANVLTF
. TRBJ2-7 TRBD2 TRBV27 TGTGCCAGCAACTTGACTAGCGGGAGCTCCTACGAGCAGTACTTC CASNLTSGSSYEQYF
. TRBJ2-5 . TRBV7-8 TGTGCCAGCAGCTTAGACGGAATGGGGCCAGGGCGGGAGACCCAGTACTTC CASSLDGMGPGRETQYF
. TRBJ1-2 . TRBV28 TGTGCCAGCAACTCCCGGACAGCCCGCTTTGGCTACACCTTC CASNSRTARFGYTF